This TCR beta chain was captured by sequencing in a study of OX40 agonist ivuxolimab in advanced cancers. Study-level information: Patients took ivuxolimab, an agonistic anti-OX40 (CD134) antibody.

The germline V gene encodes CDR1 KGHSH and CDR2 LQKENI. Trimming cost V 6 bases and J 5 bases, with 17 bases left between them. CDR3 length: 15 amino acids. Overall study results and limits: Determination of antigen specificity was not performed for the expanded peripheral T cells. Low clonal expansion, among the lowest seen, marked partial responders at 0.1-3.0 mg/kg. Doses of 0.1 to 3.0 mg/kg were accompanied by clonal expansion of CD4+ and CD8+ blood T cells by week 6.

Concerning this clone: No antigen is known for it.

Clones were read by immunoSEQ multiplex PCR, and TCRdb kept only the in-frame ones, dropping some. The sample includes 95,000 to 100,000 clones, under 90% of them seen just once. This chain links TRBV18 with TRBJ2-1, with D perhaps matching TRBD1 (6 bases). This sequence originates from an adult with an advanced solid tumor such as melanoma, head and neck, liver or kidney cancer. Material: CD4+ or CD8+ T cells sorted from blood, obtained in a trial of the OX40 agonist ivuxolimab. CDR3 loop: CASSSRQANNNEQFF. The CDR3 nucleotides are TGTGCCAGCTCTTCTAGACAGGCCAACAACAATGAGCAGTTCTTC. The full variable domain, with the rest looked up from reference TRBV18 and TRBJ2-1, is NAGVMQNPRHLVRRRGQEARLRCSPMKGHSHVYWYRQLPEEGLKFMVYLQKENIIDESGMPKERFSAEFPKEGPSILRIQQVVRGDSAAYFCASSSRQANNNEQFFGPGTRLTVL.